In its sample, the clone carrying this T cell receptor beta chain is medium-sized. These data belong to a study of cytotoxic CD8 clonotypes in ibrutinib-treated CLL. Profiled with immunoSEQ multiplex PCR; TCRdb holds only in-frame clones, not every one. The data show approximately 100,000 clones, more than 75% seen once. The germline CDR1 and CDR2 sequences are SGHVS and FNYEAQ. V lost 8 bases and J 0 bases, leaving 11 bases between the germline ends. This CDR3 is built from 13 residues. The chain is built from TRBV7-6 and TRBJ2-7; TRBD1 might be the D (6 bases). Material: PBMCs, obtained after 12 months of ibrutinib treatment. This clonotype was sampled from a human donor with chronic lymphocytic leukemia. The CDR3 sequence is CASGTRSSYEQYF. The CDR3, as DNA: TGTGCCAGCGGGACACGGTCCTCCTACGAGCAGTACTTC.